The 13 T cell receptor beta chains below were found in one sample sequenced in a study of blood T cell repertoires in COVID-19. The protocol was immunoSEQ multiplex PCR, while the TCRdb copy is restricted to in-frame clones and leaves out a portion. The data contain around 120,000 clones, around 63% of them singletons. Source material: peripheral blood. Receptor source: a woman in her seventies with acute or convalescent COVID-19.

This clone was seen a few times. This sequence joins TRBV6-2 or TRBV6-3 and TRBJ1-1; 7 bases fit TRBD1. Germline CDR1 is MNHEY and CDR2 is SVGEGT. The CDR3 is 14 amino acids. V lost 4 bases to trimming and J lost 3 bases; unmatched junction nucleotides: 5. The CDR3 nucleotides are TGTGCCAGCAGTTCCGACAGGGCCCACACTGAAGCTTTCTTT. Residues: CASSSDRAHTEAFF.

The count of this clone is one. The chain has TRBV6-6 and TRBJ2-5; D is ambiguous. Germline CDR1 is MNHNY and CDR2 is SVGAGI (reference sequence). V was trimmed by 4 bases and J by 5 bases, leaving 5 bases between them. This CDR3 is 11 amino acids long. The CDR3 region has the DNA TGTGCCAGCAGTTCGGAGGAGACCCAGTACTTC. Protein sequence: CASSSEETQYF.

This sequence joins TRBV6-5 and TRBJ2-3; D gene uncertain. Trimming pared 2 bases from V and 8 bases from J, leaving 8 bases between. The CDR3 has 12 amino acids. Per germline, CDR1 MNHEY and CDR2 SVGAGI. In nucleotides, the CDR3 is TGTGCCAGCAGTTACCGTAGTGGTACGCAGTATTTT. It translates to CASSYRSGTQYF.

The genes are TRBV28 and TRBJ1-2; D is perhaps TRBD1 (6 bases). The V gene lost 7 bases and the J gene lost 6 bases, with 15 bases spanning the gap. This CDR3 has 13 residues. The germline gives CDR1 MDHEN, CDR2 SYDVKM. The CDR3 loop is CASTNPRGDGYTF. CDR3 DNA: TGTGCCAGCACCAATCCCAGGGGAGATGGCTACACCTTC.

The chain couples TRBV10-3 to TRBJ2-4; TRBD1 aligns across 8 bases. The V segment lost 0 bases and the J segment 12 bases; nucleotides outside the gene matches: 4. The CDR3 contains 13 residues. Germline values: CDR1 ENHRY, CDR2 SYGVKD. In DNA, the CDR3 is TGTGCCATCAGTGAGTCCCGACAGGGGACTCAGTACTTC. It encodes CAISESRQGTQYF.

This chain links TRBV6-5 with TRBJ1-2; 11 bases are shared with TRBD1. Germline V gives CDR1 MNHEY, CDR2 SVGAGI. The trim removed 8 bases at V and 7 bases at J, leaving 6 bases unmatched. CDR3 length equals 13 residues. Here the CDR3 DNA reads TGTGCCAGCGGACAGGGGGCATACGGTGGCTACACCTTC. This encodes CASGQGAYGGYTF.

CDR3 region: CASSFGTGGRVYF. DNA for the CDR3: TGTGCCAGCAGTTTTGGGACAGGGGGCAGGGTGTACTTC. This chain links TRBV12-3 or TRBV12-4 with TRBJ2-7, with 12 bases lining up with TRBD1. V gave up 3 bases and J gave up 12 bases; unmatched junction bases: 6. This CDR3 contains 13 residues.

V usage is TRBV5-1 and J usage is TRBJ2-7; perhaps TRBD2 as D (6 bases). The CDR3 covers 14 residues. Trimming cost V 0 bases and J 7 bases, with 14 bases left between them. Germline CDR1 reads SGHRS; CDR2 reads YFSETQ. CDR3 loop: CASSLATARGEQYF. CDR3 coding DNA: TGCGCCAGCAGCTTGGCGACAGCACGGGGGGAGCAGTACTTC.

The rearrangement uses TRBV3-1 (or the pseudogene TRBV3-2) and TRBJ1-2; possibly TRBD1 for D (6 bases). V was clipped by 1 base and J by 4 bases, with 13 bases between them. The CDR3 runs 15 residues. Per the germline V gene, CDR1 is LGHDT and CDR2 is YNNKEL (reference sequence). In DNA form, the CDR3 reads TGTGCCAGCAGCCAAGGAGCAGGGGCTTCCTATGGCTACACCTTC. Translation: CASSQGAGASYGYTF.

This chain connects TRBV4-1 to TRBJ2-5, with D perhaps TRBD1 (5 bases). Trimming removed 3 bases from V and 4 bases from J, with 15 bases in between. CDR3 length equals 15 residues. Germline V gene data show CDR1 as MGHRA and CDR2 as YSYEKL. The CDR3 DNA reads TGCGCCAGCAGCCAGGGGTTAGGGGCAAGAGAGACCCAGTACTTC. Protein product: CASSQGLGARETQYF.

V usage is TRBV10-3 and J usage is TRBJ1-6; 7 bases agree with TRBD1. Germline CDR1 reads ENHRY; CDR2 reads SYGVKD. The CDR3 has 15 amino acids. J gave up 2 bases and V 4 bases, and 2 bases lay outside the gene matches. The CDR3 DNA reads as TGTGCCATCAGTGCACAGGGGCCCTATAATTCACCCCTCCACTTT. Translating gives CAISAQGPYNSPLHF.

The gene calls are TRBV3-1 (or the pseudogene TRBV3-2) and TRBJ2-4; TRBD2 agrees at 9 bases. Germline CDR1 LGHDT, CDR2 YNNKEL (reference sequence). The CDR3 contains 16 residues. With 5 bases clipped from V and 0 bases from J, the junction kept 5 bases outside the gene matches. The CDR3 sequence is CASSAGLALAKNIQYF. CDR3 DNA sequence: TGTGCCAGCAGCGCGGGACTAGCTCTAGCCAAAAACATTCAGTACTTC.

This clone occurred a few times. The genes are TRBV7-3 and TRBJ1-1; D unclear. This CDR3 contains 13 residues. Trimming cost V 2 bases and J 2 bases, with 6 bases left between them. CDR1 and CDR2 from the germline V gene are SGHTA and FQGTGA. The CDR3 sequence is CASSLWLNTEAFF. In DNA form, the CDR3 reads TGTGCCAGCAGCTTATGGCTTAACACTGAAGCTTTCTTT.